This TCR beta chain was profiled in a study of T cell responses to AZD1222 COVID-19 vaccine. Whole-study results and caveats: Spike-specific TCR breadth and depth both grew after two AZD1222 doses. With dominance at 160-218 and 743-854, vaccine-associated CD4 TCRs spanned spike. White British donors predominated, females outnumbered males, and clonal diversity was possibly underestimated.

A note on this clone: Its antigen remains unknown.

Libraries were prepared by immunoSEQ multiplex PCR; TCRdb keeps only in-frame clonotypes and omits some of them. In the table there are about 86,000 clones, roughly nine tenths of which are singletons. CDR3 length: 15 residues. V dropped 4 bases and J dropped 1 base, with 13 bases sitting between them. Germline CDR1 reads LGHNA; CDR2 reads YNFKEQ. The source of this sequence is an adult in good health. The chain joins TRBV4-2 to TRBJ1-2; D possibly corresponds to TRBD1 (5 bases). This specimen was peripheral blood, taken on day 0 of AZD1222 vaccination. The CDR3 DNA is TGTGCCAGCAGCCCCCTCGGGGGAAATAACTATGGCTACACCTTC. Its translation is CASSPLGGNNYGYTF.